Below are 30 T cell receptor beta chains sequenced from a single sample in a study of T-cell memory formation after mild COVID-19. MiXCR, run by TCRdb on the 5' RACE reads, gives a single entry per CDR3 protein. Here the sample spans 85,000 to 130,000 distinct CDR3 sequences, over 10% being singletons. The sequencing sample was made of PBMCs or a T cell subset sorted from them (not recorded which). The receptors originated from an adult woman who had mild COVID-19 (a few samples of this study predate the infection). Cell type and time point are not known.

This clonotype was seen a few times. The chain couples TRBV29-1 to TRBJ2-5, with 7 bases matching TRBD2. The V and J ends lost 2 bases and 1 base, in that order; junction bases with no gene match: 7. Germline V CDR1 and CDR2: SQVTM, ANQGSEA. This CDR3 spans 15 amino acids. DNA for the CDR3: TGCAGCGTTGAACGGGCGGGGGAAGTCCAAGAGACCCAGTACTTC. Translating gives CSVERAGEVQETQYF.

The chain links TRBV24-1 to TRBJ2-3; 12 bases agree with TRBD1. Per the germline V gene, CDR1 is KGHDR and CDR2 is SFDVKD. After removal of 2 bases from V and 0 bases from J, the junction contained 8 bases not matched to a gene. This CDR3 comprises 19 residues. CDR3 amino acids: CATSDWDRDRGLSTDTQYF. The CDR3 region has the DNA TGTGCCACCAGTGATTGGGACCGGGACAGGGGGCTTAGCACAGATACGCAGTATTTT.

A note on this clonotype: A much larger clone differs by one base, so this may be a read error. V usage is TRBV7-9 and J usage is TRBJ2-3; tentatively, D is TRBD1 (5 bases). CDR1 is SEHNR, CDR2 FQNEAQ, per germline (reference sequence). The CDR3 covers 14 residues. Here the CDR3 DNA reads TGTGCCAGCAGCTTGACAGAACGCACAGATACGCGGTATTTT. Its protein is CASSLTERTDTRYF.

DNA for the CDR3: TGTGCCAGCAGGACACCCACGGGGGGGCAGACTGAGCAGTTCTTC. Translation: CASRTPTGGQTEQFF. The chain has TRBV7-8 and TRBJ2-1; TRBD2 agrees at 8 bases. The CDR3 loop spans 15 amino acids. CDR1 SGHVS and CDR2 FQNEAQ come from the germline V gene. The V segment lost 6 bases and the J segment 9 bases; nucleotides outside the gene matches: 13.

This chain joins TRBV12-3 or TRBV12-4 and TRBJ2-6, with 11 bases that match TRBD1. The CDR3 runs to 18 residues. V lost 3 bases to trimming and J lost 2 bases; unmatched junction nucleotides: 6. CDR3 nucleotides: TGTGCCAGCAGTTTGCTACCGGGACAGGGGGCTGGGGCCAACGTCCTGACTTTC. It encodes CASSLLPGQGAGANVLTF.

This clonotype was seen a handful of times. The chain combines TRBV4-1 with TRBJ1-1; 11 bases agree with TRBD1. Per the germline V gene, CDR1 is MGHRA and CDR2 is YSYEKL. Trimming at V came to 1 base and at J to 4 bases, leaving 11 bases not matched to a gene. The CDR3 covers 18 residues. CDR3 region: CASSQVLEPGTGGTEAFF. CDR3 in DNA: TGCGCCAGCAGCCAAGTTTTGGAACCCGGGACAGGGGGCACTGAAGCTTTCTTT.

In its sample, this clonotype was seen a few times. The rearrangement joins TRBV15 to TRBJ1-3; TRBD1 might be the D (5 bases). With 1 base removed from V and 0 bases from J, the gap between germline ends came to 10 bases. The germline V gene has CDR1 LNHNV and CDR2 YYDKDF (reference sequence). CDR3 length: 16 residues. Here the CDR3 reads CATSRGGGTSGNTIYF. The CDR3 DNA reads TGTGCCACCAGCAGAGGGGGGGGGACCTCTGGAAACACCATATATTTT.

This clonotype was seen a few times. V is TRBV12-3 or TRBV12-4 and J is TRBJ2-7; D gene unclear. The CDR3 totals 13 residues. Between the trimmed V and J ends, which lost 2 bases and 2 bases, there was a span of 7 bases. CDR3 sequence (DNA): TGTGCCAGCAGTTTATTCGCGGCCTACGAGCAGTACTTC. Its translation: CASSLFAAYEQYF.

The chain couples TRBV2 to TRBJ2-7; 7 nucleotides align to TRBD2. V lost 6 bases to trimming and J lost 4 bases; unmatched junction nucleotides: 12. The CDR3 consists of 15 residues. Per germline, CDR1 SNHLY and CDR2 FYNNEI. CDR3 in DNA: TGTGCCAGCAGATGGGGGGGGAACAACTTTTACGAGCAGTACTTC. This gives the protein CASRWGGNNFYEQYF.

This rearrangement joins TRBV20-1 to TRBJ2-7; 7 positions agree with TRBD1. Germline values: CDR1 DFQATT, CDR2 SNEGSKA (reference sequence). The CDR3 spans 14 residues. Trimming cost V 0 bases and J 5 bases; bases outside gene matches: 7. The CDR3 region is CSARDYRGFDEQYF. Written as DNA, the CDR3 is TGCAGTGCTAGAGATTACAGGGGTTTCGACGAGCAGTACTTC.

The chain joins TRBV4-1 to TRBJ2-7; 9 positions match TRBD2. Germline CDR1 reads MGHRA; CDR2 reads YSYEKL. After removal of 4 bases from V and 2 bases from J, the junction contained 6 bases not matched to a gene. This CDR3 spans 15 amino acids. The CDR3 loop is CASSPSSGGTYEQYF. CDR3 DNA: TGCGCCAGCAGCCCCTCCAGCGGGGGGACCTACGAGCAGTACTTC.

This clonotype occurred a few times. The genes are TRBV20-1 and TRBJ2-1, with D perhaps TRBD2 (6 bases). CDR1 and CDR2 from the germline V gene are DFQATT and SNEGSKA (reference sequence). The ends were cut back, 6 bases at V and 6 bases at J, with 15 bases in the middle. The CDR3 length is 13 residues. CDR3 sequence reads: CSARLRETNEQFF. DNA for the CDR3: TGCAGTGCCCGCCTCCGGGAGACCAATGAGCAGTTCTTC.

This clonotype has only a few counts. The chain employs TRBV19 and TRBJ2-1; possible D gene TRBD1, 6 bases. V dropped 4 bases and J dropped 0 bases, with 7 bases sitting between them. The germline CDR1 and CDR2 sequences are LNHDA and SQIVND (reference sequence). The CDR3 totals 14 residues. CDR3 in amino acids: CASSTGVSYNEQFF. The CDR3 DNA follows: TGTGCCAGTAGTACAGGGGTCTCCTACAATGAGCAGTTCTTC.

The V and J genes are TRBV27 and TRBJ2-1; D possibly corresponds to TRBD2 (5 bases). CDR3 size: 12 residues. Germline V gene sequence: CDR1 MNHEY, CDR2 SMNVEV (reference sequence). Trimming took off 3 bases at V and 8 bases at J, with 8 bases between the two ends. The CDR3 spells CASSFRADEQFF. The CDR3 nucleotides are TGTGCCAGCAGTTTCAGAGCGGATGAGCAGTTCTTC.

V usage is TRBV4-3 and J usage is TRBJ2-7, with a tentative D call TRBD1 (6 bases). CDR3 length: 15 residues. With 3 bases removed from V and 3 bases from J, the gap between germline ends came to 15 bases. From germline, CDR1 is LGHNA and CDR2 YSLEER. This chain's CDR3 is CASSQLPDRNYEQYF. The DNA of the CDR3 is TGCGCCAGCAGCCAGCTACCGGACAGAAACTACGAGCAGTACTTC.

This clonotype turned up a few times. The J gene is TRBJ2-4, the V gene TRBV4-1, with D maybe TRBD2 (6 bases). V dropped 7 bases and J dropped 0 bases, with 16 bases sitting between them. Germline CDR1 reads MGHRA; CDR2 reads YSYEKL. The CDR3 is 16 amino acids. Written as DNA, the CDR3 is TGCGCCAGCACCCCGGACGCGGGGCCAGCCAAAAACATTCAGTACTTC. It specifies CASTPDAGPAKNIQYF.

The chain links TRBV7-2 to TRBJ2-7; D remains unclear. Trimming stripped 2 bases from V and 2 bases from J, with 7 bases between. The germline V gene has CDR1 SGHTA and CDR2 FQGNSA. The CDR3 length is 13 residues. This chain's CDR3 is CASSLPLTYEQYF. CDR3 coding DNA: TGTGCCAGCAGCTTACCCTTGACCTACGAGCAGTACTTC.

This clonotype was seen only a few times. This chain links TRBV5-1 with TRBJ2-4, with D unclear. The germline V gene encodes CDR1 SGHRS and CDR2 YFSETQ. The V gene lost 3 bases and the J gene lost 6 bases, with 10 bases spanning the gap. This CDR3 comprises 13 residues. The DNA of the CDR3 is TGCGCCAGCAGCTCGTCGATCGGAAACATTCAGTACTTC. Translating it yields CASSSSIGNIQYF.

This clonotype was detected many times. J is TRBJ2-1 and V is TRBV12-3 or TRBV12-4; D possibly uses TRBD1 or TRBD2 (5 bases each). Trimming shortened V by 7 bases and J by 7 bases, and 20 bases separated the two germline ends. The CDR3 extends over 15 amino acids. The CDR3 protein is CASKPRTRGGNEQFF. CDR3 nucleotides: TGTGCCAGCAAACCCCGCACTAGGGGTGGTAATGAGCAGTTCTTC.

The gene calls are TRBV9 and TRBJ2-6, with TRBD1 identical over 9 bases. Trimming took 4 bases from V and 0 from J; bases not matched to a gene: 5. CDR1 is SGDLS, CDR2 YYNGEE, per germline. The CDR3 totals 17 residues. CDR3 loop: CASSFRDRVSGANVLTF. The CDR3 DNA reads TGTGCCAGCAGCTTCAGGGACAGGGTCTCTGGGGCCAACGTCCTGACTTTC.

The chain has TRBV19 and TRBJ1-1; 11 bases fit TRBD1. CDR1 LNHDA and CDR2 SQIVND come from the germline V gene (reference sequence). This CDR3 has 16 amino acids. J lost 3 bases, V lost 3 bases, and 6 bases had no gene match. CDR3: CASSISRTGGYTEAFF. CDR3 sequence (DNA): TGTGCCAGTAGTATTAGCCGGACAGGGGGCTACACTGAAGCTTTCTTT.

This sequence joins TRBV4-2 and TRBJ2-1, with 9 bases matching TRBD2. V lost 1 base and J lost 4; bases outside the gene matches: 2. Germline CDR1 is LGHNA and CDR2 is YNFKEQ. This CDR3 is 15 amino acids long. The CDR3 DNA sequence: TGTGCCAGCAGCCAAGTGCGGGAGGGTTACAATGAGCAGTTCTTC. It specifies CASSQVREGYNEQFF.

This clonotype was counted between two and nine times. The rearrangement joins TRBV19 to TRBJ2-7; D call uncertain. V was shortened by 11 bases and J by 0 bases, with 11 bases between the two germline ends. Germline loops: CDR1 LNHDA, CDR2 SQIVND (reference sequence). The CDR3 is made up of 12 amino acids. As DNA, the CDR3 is TGTGCCTCTATGGCGAGCTCCTACGAGCAGTACTTC. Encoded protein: CASMASSYEQYF.

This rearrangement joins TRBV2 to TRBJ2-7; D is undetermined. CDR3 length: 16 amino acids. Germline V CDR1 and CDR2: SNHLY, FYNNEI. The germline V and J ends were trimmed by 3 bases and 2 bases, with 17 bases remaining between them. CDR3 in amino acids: CASSDMADIETYEQYF. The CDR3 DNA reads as TGTGCCAGCAGTGATATGGCCGACATAGAGACCTACGAGCAGTACTTC.

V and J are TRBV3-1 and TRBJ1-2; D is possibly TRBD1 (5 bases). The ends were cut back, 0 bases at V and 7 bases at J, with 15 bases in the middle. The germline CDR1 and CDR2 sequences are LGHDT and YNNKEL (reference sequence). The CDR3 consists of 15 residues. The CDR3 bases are TGTGCCAGCAGCCAAGATAGGCTCGGGACTATTGGCTACACCTTC. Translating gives CASSQDRLGTIGYTF.

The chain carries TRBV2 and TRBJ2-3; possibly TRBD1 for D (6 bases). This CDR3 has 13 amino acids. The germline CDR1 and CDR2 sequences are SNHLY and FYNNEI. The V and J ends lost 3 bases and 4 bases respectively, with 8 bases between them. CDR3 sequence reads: CASSDRGPDTQYF. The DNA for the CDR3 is TGTGCCAGCAGTGACAGGGGCCCAGATACGCAGTATTTT. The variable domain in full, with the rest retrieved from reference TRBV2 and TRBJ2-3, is EPEVTQTPSHQVTQMGQEVILRCVPISNHLYFYWYRQILGQKVEFLVSFYNNEISEKSEIFDDQFSVERPDGSNFTLKIRSTKLEDSAMYFCASSDRGPDTQYFGPGTRLTVL.

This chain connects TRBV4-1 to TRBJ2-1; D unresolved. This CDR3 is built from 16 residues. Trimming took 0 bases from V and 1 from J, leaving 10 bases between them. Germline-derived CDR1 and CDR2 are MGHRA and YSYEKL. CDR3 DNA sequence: TGCGCCAGCAGCCAAGATTACGGCAGTTCCTACAATGAGCAGTTCTTC. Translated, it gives CASSQDYGSSYNEQFF.

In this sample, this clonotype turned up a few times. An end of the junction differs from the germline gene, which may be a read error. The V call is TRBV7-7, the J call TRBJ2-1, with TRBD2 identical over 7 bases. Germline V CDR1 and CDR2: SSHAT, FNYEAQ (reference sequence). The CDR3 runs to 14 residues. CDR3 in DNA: TGTGCTAGCAGCCAAGGGGAGGGCTACAATGAGCAGTTCTTC. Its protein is CASSQGEGYNEQFF. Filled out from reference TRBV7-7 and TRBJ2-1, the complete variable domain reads GAGVSQSPRYKVTKRGQDVTLRCDPISSHATLYWYQQALGQGPEFLTYFNYEAQPDKSGLPSDRFSAERPEGSISTLTIQRTEQRDSAMYRCASSQGEGYNEQFFGPGTRLTVL.

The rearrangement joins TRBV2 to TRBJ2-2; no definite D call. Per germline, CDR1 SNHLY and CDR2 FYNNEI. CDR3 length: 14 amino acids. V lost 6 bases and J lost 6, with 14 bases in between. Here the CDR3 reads CASRSSGLAGELFF. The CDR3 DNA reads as TGTGCCAGCAGGTCGTCGGGTCTGGCCGGGGAGCTGTTTTTT.

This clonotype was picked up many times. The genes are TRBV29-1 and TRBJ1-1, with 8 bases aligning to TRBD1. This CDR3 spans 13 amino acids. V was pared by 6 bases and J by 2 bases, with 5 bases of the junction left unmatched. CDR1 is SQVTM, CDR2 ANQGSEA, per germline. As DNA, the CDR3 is TGCAGCGTCTTAGGACAGGGAAACACTGAAGCTTTCTTT. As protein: CSVLGQGNTEAFF.